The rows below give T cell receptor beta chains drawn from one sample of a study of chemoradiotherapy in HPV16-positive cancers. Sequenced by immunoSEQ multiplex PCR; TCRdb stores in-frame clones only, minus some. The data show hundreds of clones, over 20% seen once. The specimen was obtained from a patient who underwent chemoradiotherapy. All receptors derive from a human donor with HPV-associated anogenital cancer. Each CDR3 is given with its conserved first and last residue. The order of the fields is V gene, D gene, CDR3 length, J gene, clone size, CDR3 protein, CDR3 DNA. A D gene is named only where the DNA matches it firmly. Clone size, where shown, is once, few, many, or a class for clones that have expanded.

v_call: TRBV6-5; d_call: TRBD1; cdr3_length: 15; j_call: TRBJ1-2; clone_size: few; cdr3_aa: CASSVPGQGSYGYTF; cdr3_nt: TGTGCCAGCAGTGTCCCGGGACAGGGTAGCTATGGCTACACCTTC
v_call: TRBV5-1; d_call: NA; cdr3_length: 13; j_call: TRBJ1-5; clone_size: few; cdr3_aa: CASSLGINQPQHF; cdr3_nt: TGCGCCAGCAGTCTGGGTATCAATCAGCCCCAGCATTTT
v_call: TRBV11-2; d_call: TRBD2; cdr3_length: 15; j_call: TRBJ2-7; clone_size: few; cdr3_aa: CASSLELAGNYEQYF; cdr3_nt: TGTGCCAGCAGCTTAGAACTAGCGGGAAACTACGAGCAGTACTTC
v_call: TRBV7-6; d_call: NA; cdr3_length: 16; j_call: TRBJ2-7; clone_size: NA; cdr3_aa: CASSELGRGTNYEQYF; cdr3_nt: TGTGCCAGCAGCGAACTAGGCCGAGGAACAAACTACGAGCAGTACTTC
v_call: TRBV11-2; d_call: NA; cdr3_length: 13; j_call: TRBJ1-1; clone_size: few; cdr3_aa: CASSLAPGTEAFF; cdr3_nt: TGTGCCAGCAGCTTAGCCCCCGGGACCGAAGCTTTCTTT
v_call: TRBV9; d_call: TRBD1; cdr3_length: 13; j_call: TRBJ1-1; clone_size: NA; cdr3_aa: CASSLGQSHEAFF; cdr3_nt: TGTGCCAGCAGCTTGGGACAGTCCCATGAAGCTTTCTTT
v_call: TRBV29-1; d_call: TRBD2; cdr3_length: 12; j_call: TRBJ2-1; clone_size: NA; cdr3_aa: CSVSAGYNEQFF; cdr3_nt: TGCAGCGTTTCAGCGGGGTACAATGAGCAGTTCTTC
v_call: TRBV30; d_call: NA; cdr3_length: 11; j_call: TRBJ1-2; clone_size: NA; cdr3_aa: CAWSDAPGYTF; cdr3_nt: TGTGCCTGGAGTGACGCCCCCGGCTACACCTTC
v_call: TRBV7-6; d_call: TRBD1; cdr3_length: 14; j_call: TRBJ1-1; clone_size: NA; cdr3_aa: CASSRRQGNTEAFF; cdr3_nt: TGTGCCAGCAGCCGGCGACAGGGGAACACTGAAGCTTTCTTT
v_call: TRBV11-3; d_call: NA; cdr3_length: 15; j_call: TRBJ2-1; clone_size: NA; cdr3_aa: CASSPTDPDPNEQFF; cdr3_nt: TGTGCCAGCAGCCCCACGGACCCTGACCCTAATGAGCAGTTCTTC